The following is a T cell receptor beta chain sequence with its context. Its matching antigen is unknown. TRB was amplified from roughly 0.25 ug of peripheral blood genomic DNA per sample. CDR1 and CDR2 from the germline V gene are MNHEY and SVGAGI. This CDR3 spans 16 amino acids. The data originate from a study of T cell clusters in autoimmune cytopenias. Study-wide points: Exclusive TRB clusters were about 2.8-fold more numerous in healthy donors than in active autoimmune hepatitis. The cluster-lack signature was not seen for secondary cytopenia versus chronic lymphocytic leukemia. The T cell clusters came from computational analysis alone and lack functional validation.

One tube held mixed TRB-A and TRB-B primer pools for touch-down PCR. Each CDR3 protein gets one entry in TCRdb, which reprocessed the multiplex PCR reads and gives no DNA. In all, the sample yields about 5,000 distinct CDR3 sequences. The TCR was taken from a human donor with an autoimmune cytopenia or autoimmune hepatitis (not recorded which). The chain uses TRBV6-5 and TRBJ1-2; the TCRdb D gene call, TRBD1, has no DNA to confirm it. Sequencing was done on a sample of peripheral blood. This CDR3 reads CASSTWTGDLPYGYTF.